This entry concerns a single T cell receptor (beta chain). Its antigen is unknown. The CDR3 is 13 amino acids. V was pared by 3 bases and J by 5 bases, with 10 bases between. Per the germline V gene, CDR1 is MNHEY and CDR2 is SVGAGI. Some clones are missing from TCRdb's copy, which holds only in-frame ones; the method was immunoSEQ multiplex PCR. The sample records 30,000 or so clones, approximately 80% being singletons. The data belong to a study of cytotoxic CD8 clonotypes in ibrutinib-treated CLL. Study-wide results and caveats: Public clonotypes were rare and shrank or held steady on treatment. Higher clonality was seen at ibrutinib response and a return toward baseline at progression.

This receptor was obtained from a human donor with chronic lymphocytic leukemia. The chain uses TRBV6-5 and TRBJ1-2; D possibly corresponds to TRBD1 (5 bases). Sequencing used PBMCs, obtained after 36 months of ibrutinib treatment. DNA for the CDR3: TGTGCCAGCAGTTATACGAAGGGGTATGGCTACACCTTC. Residues: CASSYTKGYGYTF.